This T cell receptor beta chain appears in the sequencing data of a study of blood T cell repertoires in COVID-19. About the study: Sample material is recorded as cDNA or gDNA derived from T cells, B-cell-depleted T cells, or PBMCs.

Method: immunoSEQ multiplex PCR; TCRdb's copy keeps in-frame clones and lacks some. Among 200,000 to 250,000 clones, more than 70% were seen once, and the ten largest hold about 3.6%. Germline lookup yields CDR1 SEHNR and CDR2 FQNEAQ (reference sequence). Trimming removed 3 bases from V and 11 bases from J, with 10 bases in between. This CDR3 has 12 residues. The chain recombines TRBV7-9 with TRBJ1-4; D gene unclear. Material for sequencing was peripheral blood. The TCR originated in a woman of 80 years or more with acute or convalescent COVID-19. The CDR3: CASSLIGYKLFF. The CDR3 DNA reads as TGTGCCAGCAGCTTGATCGGGTATAAACTGTTTTTT.